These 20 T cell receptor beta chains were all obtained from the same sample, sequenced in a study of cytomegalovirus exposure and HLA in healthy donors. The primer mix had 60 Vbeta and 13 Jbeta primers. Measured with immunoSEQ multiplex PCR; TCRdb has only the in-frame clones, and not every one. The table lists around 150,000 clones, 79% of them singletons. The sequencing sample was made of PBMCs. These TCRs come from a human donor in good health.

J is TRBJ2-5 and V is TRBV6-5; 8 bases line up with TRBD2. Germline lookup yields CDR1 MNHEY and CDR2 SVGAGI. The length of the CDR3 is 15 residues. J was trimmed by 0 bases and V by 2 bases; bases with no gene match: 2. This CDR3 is CASSYVSGNQETQYF. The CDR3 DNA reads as TGTGCCAGCAGTTACGTTAGCGGGAACCAAGAGACCCAGTACTTC.

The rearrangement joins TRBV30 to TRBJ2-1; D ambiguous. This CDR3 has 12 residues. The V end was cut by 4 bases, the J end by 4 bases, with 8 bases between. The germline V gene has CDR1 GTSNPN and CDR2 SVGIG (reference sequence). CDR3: CAWISGYNEQFF. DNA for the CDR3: TGTGCCTGGATATCCGGGTACAATGAGCAGTTCTTC.

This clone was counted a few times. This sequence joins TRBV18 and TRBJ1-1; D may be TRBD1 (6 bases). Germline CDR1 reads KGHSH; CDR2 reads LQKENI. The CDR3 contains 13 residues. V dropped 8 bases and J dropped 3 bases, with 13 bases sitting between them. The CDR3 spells CASTREGDTEAFF. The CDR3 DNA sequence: TGTGCCAGCACCAGGGAGGGGGACACTGAAGCTTTCTTT.

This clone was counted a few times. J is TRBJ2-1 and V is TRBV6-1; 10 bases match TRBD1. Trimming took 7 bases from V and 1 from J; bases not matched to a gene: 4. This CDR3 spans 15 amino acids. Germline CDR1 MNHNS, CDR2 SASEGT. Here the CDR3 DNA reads TGTGCCAGCAAACGGGACAGGGGTTCCTACAATGAGCAGTTCTTC. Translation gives CASKRDRGSYNEQFF.

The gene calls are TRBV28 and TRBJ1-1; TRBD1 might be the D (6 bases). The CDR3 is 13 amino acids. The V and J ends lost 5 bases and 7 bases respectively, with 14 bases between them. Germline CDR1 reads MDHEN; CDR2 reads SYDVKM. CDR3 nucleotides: TGTGCCAGCAGTATAGGGGGTTTCCTTGAAGCTTTCTTT. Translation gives CASSIGGFLEAFF.

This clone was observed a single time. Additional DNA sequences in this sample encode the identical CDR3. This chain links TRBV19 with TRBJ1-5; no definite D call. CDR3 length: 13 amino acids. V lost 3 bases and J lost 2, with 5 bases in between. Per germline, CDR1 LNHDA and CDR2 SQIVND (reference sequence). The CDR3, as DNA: TGTGCCAGTAGTATCGGTGGCAATCAGCCCCAGCATTTT. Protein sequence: CASSIGGNQPQHF.

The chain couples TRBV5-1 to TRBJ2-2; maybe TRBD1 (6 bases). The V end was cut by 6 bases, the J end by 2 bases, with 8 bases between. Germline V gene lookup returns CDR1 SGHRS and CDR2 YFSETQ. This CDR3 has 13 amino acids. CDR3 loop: CASTQGNTGELFF. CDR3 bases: TGCGCCAGCACACAGGGAAACACCGGGGAGCTGTTTTTT.

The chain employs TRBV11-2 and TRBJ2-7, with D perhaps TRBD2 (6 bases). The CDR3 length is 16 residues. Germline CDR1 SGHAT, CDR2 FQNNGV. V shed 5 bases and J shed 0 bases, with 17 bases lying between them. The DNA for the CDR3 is TGTGCCAGCAGCCCTCCGGGACGGGAGAGCTCCTACGAGCAGTACTTC. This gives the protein CASSPPGRESSYEQYF.

This CDR3 is CASSISQGDQFF. The CDR3 bases are TGTGCCAGCAGCATATCGCAGGGGGATCAGTTCTTC. The gene calls are TRBV7-9 and TRBJ2-1; 7 bases are shared with TRBD1. This CDR3 has 12 residues. J was trimmed by 13 bases and V by 5 bases; bases with no gene match: 8. The germline V gene encodes CDR1 SEHNR and CDR2 FQNEAQ (reference sequence).

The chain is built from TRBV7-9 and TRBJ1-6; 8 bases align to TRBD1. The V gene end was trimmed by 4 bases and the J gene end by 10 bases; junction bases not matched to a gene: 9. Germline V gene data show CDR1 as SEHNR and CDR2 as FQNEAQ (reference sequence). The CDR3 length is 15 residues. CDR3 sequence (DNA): TGTGCCAGCAGCTCCCTTGGACAGGGTGGCTCACCCCTCCACTTT. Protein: CASSSLGQGGSPLHF.

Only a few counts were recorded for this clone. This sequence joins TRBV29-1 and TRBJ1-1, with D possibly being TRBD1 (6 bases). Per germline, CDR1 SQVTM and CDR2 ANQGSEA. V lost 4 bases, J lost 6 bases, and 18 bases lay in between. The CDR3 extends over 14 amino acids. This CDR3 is CSVVGASRGAEAFF. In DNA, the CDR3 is TGCAGCGTTGTGGGGGCAAGCCGGGGCGCTGAAGCTTTCTTT.

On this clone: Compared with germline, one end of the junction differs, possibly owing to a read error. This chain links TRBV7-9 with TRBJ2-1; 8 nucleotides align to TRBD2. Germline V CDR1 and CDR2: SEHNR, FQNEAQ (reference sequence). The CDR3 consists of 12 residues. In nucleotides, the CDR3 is TGTTCCAGCAGCCCACTAGCGGATGAGCAGTTCTTC. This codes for CSSSPLADEQFF. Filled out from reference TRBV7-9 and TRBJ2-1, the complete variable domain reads DTGVSQNPRHKITKRGQNVTFRCDPISEHNRLYWYRQTLGQGPEFLTYFQNEAQLEKSRLLSDRFSAERPKGSFSTLEIQRTEQGDSAMYLCSSSPLADEQFFGPGTRLTVL.

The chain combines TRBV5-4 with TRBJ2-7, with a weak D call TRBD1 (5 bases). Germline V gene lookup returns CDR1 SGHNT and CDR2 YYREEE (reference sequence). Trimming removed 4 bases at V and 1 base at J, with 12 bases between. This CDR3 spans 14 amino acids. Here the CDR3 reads CASSQGADSYEQYF. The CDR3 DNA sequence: TGTGCCAGCAGCCAAGGGGCGGATTCCTACGAGCAGTACTTC. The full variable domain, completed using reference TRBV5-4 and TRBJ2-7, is ETGVTQSPTHLIKTRGQQVTLRCSSQSGHNTVSWYQQALGQGPQFIFQYYREEENGRGNFPPRFSGLQFPNYSSELNVNALELDDSALYLCASSQGADSYEQYFGPGTRLTVT.

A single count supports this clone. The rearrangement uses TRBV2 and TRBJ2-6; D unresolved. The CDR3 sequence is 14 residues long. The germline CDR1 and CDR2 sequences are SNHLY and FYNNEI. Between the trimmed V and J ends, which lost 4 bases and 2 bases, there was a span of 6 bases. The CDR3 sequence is CASSARTGANVLTF. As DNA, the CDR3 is TGTGCCAGCAGTGCCAGGACTGGGGCCAACGTCCTGACTTTC.

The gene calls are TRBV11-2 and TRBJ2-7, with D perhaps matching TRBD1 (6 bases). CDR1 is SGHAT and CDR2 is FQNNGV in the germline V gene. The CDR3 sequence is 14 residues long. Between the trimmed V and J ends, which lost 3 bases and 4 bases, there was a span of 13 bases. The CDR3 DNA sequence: TGTGCCAGCAGCTTCCGGCAGGGGCTGTACGAGCAGTACTTC. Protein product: CASSFRQGLYEQYF.

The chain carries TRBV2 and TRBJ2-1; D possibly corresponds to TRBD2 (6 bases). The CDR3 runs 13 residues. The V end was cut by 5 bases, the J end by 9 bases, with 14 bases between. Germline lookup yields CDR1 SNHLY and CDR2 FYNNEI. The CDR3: CASSSRGGGEQFF. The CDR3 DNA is TGTGCCAGCAGTTCCCGTGGGGGAGGTGAGCAGTTCTTC.

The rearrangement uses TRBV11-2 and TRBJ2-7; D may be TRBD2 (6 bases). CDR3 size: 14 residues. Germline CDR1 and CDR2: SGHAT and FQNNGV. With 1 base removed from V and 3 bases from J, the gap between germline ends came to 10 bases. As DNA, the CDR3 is TGTGCCAGCAGCTTAGTCTGGGGGGACTACGAGCAGTACTTC. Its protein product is CASSLVWGDYEQYF.

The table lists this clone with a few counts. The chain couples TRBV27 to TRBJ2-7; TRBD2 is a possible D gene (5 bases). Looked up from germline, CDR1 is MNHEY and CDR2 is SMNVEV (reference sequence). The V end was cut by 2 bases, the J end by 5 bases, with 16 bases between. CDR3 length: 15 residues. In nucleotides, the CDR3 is TGTGCCAGCAGTTTAAATAGAGGACTTTACCACGAGCAGTACTTC. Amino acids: CASSLNRGLYHEQYF.

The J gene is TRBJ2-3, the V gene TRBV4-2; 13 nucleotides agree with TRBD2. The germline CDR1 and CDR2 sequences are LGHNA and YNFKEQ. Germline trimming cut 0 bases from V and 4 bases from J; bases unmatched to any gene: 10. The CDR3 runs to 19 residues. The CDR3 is CASSQDGLPGLAGADTQYF. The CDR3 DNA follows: TGTGCCAGCAGCCAAGATGGGCTCCCCGGACTAGCGGGAGCAGATACGCAGTATTTT.

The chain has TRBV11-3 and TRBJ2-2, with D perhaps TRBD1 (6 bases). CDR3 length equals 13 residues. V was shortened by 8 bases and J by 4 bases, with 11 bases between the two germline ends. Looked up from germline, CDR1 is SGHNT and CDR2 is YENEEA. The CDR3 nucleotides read TGTGCCAGCCAGGGGAGCCTCACCGGGGAGCTGTTTTTT. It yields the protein CASQGSLTGELFF.